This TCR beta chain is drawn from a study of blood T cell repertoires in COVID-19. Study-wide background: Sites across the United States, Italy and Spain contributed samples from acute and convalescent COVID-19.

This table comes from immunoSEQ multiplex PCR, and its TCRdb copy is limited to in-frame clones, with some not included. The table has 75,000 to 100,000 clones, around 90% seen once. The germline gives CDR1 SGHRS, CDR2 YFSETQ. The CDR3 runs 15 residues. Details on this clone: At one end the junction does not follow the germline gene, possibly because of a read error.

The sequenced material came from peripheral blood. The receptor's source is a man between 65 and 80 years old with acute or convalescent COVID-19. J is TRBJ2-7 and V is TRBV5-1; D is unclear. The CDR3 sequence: CASSLGPGIGYDQYF. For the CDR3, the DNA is TGCGCCAGCAGCTTGGGGCCAGGCATAGGCTACGATCAGTACTTC. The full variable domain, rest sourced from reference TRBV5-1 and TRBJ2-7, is KAGVTQTPRYLIKTRGQQVTLSCSPISGHRSVSWYQQTPGQGLQFLFEYFSETQRNKGNFPGRFSGRQFSNSRSEMNVSTLELGDSALYLCASSLGPGIGYDQYFGPGTRLTVT.